Sequencing of this TCR beta chain was carried out in a study of cytomegalovirus exposure and HLA in healthy donors. The overall study: Unique TCR beta sequences numbering approximately 120 million came from roughly 180 million T cells in an earlier analysis. Most genotyped donors, around 86% of 350 to 500, had Caucasian-associated genetic ancestry.

From germline, CDR1 is SGDLS and CDR2 YYNGEE. The CDR3 loop spans 16 amino acids. J gave up 7 bases and V 3 bases, and 7 bases lay outside the gene matches. The PCR ran on 60 Vbeta and 13 Jbeta primers. Libraries were prepared by immunoSEQ multiplex PCR; TCRdb keeps only in-frame clonotypes and omits some of them. The profile shows about 59,000 clones, 75% to 90% of them singletons. The source is a woman aged 40 to 50 in good health and CMV-seronegative. Sequenced input: PBMCs. The chain joins TRBV9 to TRBJ2-1, with TRBD2 matching 13 bases. The CDR3 nucleotides are TGTGCCAGCAGCGGGGGTGGGACTAGCGGGAAGAATGAGCAGTTCTTC. It encodes CASSGGGTSGKNEQFF.